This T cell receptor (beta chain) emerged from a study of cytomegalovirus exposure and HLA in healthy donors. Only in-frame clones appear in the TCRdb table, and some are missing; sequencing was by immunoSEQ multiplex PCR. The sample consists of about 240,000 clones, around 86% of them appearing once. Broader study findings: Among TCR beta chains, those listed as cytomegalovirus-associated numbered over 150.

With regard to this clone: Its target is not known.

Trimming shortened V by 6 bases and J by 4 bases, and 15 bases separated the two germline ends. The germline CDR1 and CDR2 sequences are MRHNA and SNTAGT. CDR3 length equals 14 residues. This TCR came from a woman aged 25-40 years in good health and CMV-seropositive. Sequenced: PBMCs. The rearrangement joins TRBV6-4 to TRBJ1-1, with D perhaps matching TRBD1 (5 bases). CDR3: CASRPSGPSTEAFF. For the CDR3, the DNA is TGTGCCAGCAGACCATCAGGGCCCAGCACTGAAGCTTTCTTT.